This TCR beta chain was retrieved from a study of Tregs in tolerant kidney transplant recipients. Study-wide findings and caveats: Validation in larger populations is needed because few patients were studied. Tregs expanded with activated donor B cells seemed most donor-specific.

Details on this clone: The target antigen is unknown.

This CDR3 region has 14 residues. Germline V lookup: CDR1 MGHRA, CDR2 YSYEKL. Deletions cut 5 bases from V and 1 base from J, with 12 bases between. Unstimulated regulatory T cells (CD4+CD25+CD127-), CD4+CD25- non-regulatory cells, CD4 and CD8 cells were FACS-sorted from thawed PBMCs. Thawed PBMCs were rested overnight at 37°C with 200 IU/ml IL-2 before regulatory T cell sorting. Generated by immunoSEQ multiplex PCR, the TCRdb table keeps only in-frame clones and is missing some. The sample carries roughly 64,000 clones, roughly 98% recorded once. The rearrangement joins TRBV4-1 to TRBJ2-7; a possible D gene is TRBD1 (6 bases). The clonotype was recovered from a human donor who received a combined kidney and bone marrow transplant. The sequences come from Tregs from blood, collected before the transplant. In DNA, the CDR3 is TGCGCCAGCAGCGCAAAGACAGGTTCCTACGAGCAGTACTTC. It yields the protein CASSAKTGSYEQYF.